Listed below are T cell receptor beta chains from one sample, sequenced in a study of T-cell memory formation after mild COVID-19. In TCRdb, the 5' RACE reads were re-called with MiXCR into one record per CDR3 protein. The data show under 300,000 distinct CDR3 sequences, with 7.5% to 9.5% seen just once and around a fifth held by the top ten. Material: PBMCs or a T cell subset sorted from them (not recorded which). Every receptor here comes from a man in his late teens or twenties who had mild COVID-19 (a few samples of this study predate the infection). Cell type and time point are not known. Both conserved end residues are part of each CDR3. The D gene is left open where the match is weak. Clone size is shown for a subset of rows, as once, few, many or a class of expanded clone.

. TRBJ2-2 TRBV29-1 . TGCAGCGTTTGTACGGCCGCGAACACCGGGGAGCTGTTTTTT CSVCTAANTGELFF
. TRBJ2-3 TRBV5-1 . TGCGCCAGCAGCTTGCAGTGGGCAGGTGAAGATACGCAGTATTTT CASSLQWAGEDTQYF
. TRBJ2-2 TRBV4-3 . TGCGCCAGCAGCCAGGACAGATGGGACACCGGGGAGCTGTTTTTT CASSQDRWDTGELFF
. TRBJ1-4 TRBV9 TRBD1 TGTGCCAGCAGCGTAGGGACAGGGGCGGTCGAAACACTGTTTTTT CASSVGTGAVETLFF
. TRBJ2-2 TRBV24-1 TRBD1 TGTGCCACCAGTCCGGGACAGTCGAACACCGGGGAGCTGTTTTTT CATSPGQSNTGELFF
few TRBJ2-7 TRBV20-1 . TGCAGTGCCGCCAACACGATCTCCTACGAGCAGTACTTC CSAANTISYEQYF
. TRBJ2-5 TRBV7-2 . TGTGCCAGCAGGTCTCGCGGGGCCTTCCAAGAGACCCAGTACTTC CASRSRGAFQETQYF
few TRBJ2-1 TRBV12-3/TRBV12-4 . TGTGCCAGCAGTCCGGGGACATTCTCGGGGTACAATGAGCAGTTCTTC CASSPGTFSGYNEQFF
many TRBJ2-2 TRBV12-3/TRBV12-4 . TGTGCCAGCAGTTCCCGGACCGGGGAGCTGTTTTTT CASSSRTGELFF
. TRBJ2-3 TRBV10-2 TRBD2 TGCGCCAGCAGGGAGACTAGCGGGGGGGACACAGATACGCAGTATTTT CASRETSGGDTDTQYF
many TRBJ2-1 TRBV5-1 TRBD2 TGCGCCAGCAGCTTGGGACTAGCGGATAGCTCCTACAATGAGCAGTTCTTC CASSLGLADSSYNEQFF
few TRBJ1-5 TRBV19 . TGTGCCAGTAGCGATCCATACCGGAGCGGGCAGCCCCAGCATTTT CASSDPYRSGQPQHF
few TRBJ2-7 TRBV7-2 . TGTGCCAGCAGCCAGGGCGACGAGCAGTACTTC CASSQGDEQYF
many TRBJ2-3 TRBV18 TRBD2 TGTGCCAGCTCACCTTCAAGCGGGGGAGATACGCAGTATTTT CASSPSSGGDTQYF
. TRBJ2-7 TRBV5-1 . TGCGCCAGCAGCCCGGCCGGGACCGTAGCCTTCCAGCAGTACTTC CASSPAGTVAFQQYF
many TRBJ2-3 TRBV3-1 TRBD2 TGTGCCAGCAGCCTGACTAGCGGGGAAGATACGCAGTATTTT CASSLTSGEDTQYF
many TRBJ1-6 TRBV5-6 . TGTGCCAGCAGCCTGGAGGAAGTATCTCCCCTCCACTTT CASSLEEVSPLHF
. TRBJ2-5 TRBV7-8 TRBD2 TGTGCCAGCAGACCGGGACTAGTGGGTGAGACCCAGTACTTC CASRPGLVGETQYF
many TRBJ2-3 TRBV20-1 . TGCAGTGCTAGAGCATTACGGGGCACAGATACGCAGTATTTT CSARALRGTDTQYF
many TRBJ1-4 TRBV12-3/TRBV12-4 TRBD1 TGTGCCAGCAGTCTGGACAGGGTCGGTGAAAAACTGTTTTTT CASSLDRVGEKLFF
. TRBJ1-1 TRBV5-1 . TGCGCCAGCAGCTCCCCGGATGGGGCTTGGGGGGCTTTCTTT CASSSPDGAWGAFF
few TRBJ2-2 TRBV2 TRBD1 TGTGCCAGCAGTGAGGACAGGCCGTCCGGGGAGCTGTTTTTT CASSEDRPSGELFF
few TRBJ1-1 TRBV3-1 . TGTGCCAGCAGCCCACTTGGGCAGGGATGGTTTGGTGAAGCTTTCTTT CASSPLGQGWFGEAFF
many TRBJ1-1 TRBV7-2 . TGTGCCAGCAGCTTAAATGGACAGAACACTGAAGCTTTCTTT CASSLNGQNTEAFF
few TRBJ1-5 TRBV29-1 . TGCAGCGTTGAAGTAGGGGTTAACCAGCCCCAGCATTTT CSVEVGVNQPQHF
few TRBJ2-2 TRBV20-1 . TGCAGTGCTAGTCGACCTAACACCGGGGAGCTGTTTTTT CSASRPNTGELFF
. TRBJ2-3 TRBV5-1 . TGCGCCAGCAGCTTGGCTCGGGTATTAAACTCGGTAGATACGCAGTATTTT CASSLARVLNSVDTQYF
few TRBJ2-1 TRBV15 . TGTGCCACCAGCAGAGATGGCATGGAGCAGTTCTTC CATSRDGMEQFF
few TRBJ2-1 TRBV5-4 TRBD2 TGTGCCAGCAGCTTGGGTGGTAGCGGGGCAGTGGGGCAGTTCTTC CASSLGGSGAVGQFF
. TRBJ2-7 TRBV11-2 . TGTGCCAGCAGCTTAGTTCCCCGGCCGGGGGCCCCCTACGAGCAGTACTTC CASSLVPRPGAPYEQYF
. TRBJ2-5 TRBV7-2 TRBD1 TGTGCCAGCAGCCGGGACAGGGGATCCGGGGCCCAGTACTTC CASSRDRGSGAQYF
. TRBJ1-2 TRBV6-5 . TGTGCCAGCAGTGCCCGACCGGGACGCATACCCGGTGGCTACACCTTC CASSARPGRIPGGYTF
. TRBJ2-1 TRBV7-6 TRBD2 TGTGCCAGCAGCTCCGGGACTAGCGGGGGGGCCTACAATGAGCAGTTCTTC CASSSGTSGGAYNEQFF
few TRBJ2-7 TRBV20-1 . TGCAGTGCACAGGTGGGGGTCTTTTACGAGCAGTACTTC CSAQVGVFYEQYF
. TRBJ1-6 TRBV4-1 . TGCGCCAGCAGCCAAGCGAGAACTCGGACAGCCAAATATTCACCCCTCCACTTT CASSQARTRTAKYSPLHF
. TRBJ2-1 TRBV20-1 . TGCAGTGCGAGTCCCCTTGCCTACAATGAGCAGTTCTTC CSASPLAYNEQFF
many TRBJ2-5 TRBV6-2/TRBV6-3 . TGTGCCAGCAGTCGTCACACGGACGCAGCGGCCCAGTACTTC CASSRHTDAAAQYF
few TRBJ2-2 TRBV4-1 TRBD2 TGCGCCAGCAGCCAAGATCGGACTAGGACGAACACCGGGGAGCTGTTTTTT CASSQDRTRTNTGELFF
few TRBJ1-2 TRBV7-9 TRBD1 TGTGCCAGCAGCTTAGTCAGGGGGTCTATAACCTTCTATGGCTACACCTTC CASSLVRGSITFYGYTF
many TRBJ2-1 TRBV7-2 . TGTGCCAGCAGCTTTAGCCGGAATGAGCAGTTCTTC CASSFSRNEQFF
. TRBJ2-7 TRBV10-1 . TGCGCCAGCAGTGAGTCATTAGGGCATCTCGCCGAGCAGTACTTC CASSESLGHLAEQYF
. TRBJ2-3 TRBV5-8 . TGTGCCAGCAGCTCGCCGGGACGGGTTTATGGTACGCAGTATTTT CASSSPGRVYGTQYF
few TRBJ1-6 TRBV15 . TGTGCCACCAGCAGAGATCCGGGTTCACCCCTCCACTTT CATSRDPGSPLHF
few TRBJ1-1 TRBV20-1 TRBD1 TGCAGTGCTCCAACAGGGGGACGGACTGAAGCTTTCTTT CSAPTGGRTEAFF
many TRBJ2-1 TRBV7-3 . TGTGCCAGTAGGGGGAGGAGCAATGAGCAGTTCTTC CASRGRSNEQFF
few TRBJ1-1 TRBV9 . TGTGCCAGCAGCGTAGTGAAGAACACTGAAGCTTTCTTT CASSVVKNTEAFF
few TRBJ1-5 TRBV7-2 TRBD1 TGTGCCAGCAGCCCCTGGATGGACAGGGGGCGACGGGGGCCCGGTCAGCCCCAGCATTTT CASSPWMDRGRRGPGQPQHF
. TRBJ1-3 TRBV20-1 . TGCAGTGCTAGAGGGCGAAGCACCATATATTTT CSARGRSTIYF
. TRBJ2-2 TRBV11-2 TRBD1 TGTGCCAGCAGCCAGAACAGGGGGCTCGGGACCGGGGAGCTGTTTTTT CASSQNRGLGTGELFF
few TRBJ2-3 TRBV18 . TGTGCCAGCCGGAGGGGACTCACAGATACGCAGTATTTT CASRRGLTDTQYF
. TRBJ1-2 TRBV5-1 . TGCGCCAGCCGTCCGGGACGTAGGGACAATGGCTACACCTTC CASRPGRRDNGYTF
. TRBJ1-2 TRBV9 . TGTGCCAGCAGTAAACTAGGGCTCTATGGCTACACCTTC CASSKLGLYGYTF
. TRBJ1-1 TRBV9 . TGTGCCAGCAGCGCTGGCGTTAACTCCTTGAACACTGAAGCTTTCTTT CASSAGVNSLNTEAFF
. TRBJ1-3 TRBV7-2 . TGTGCCAGCAGCCTAGTGGGGTGGGCGTCTGGAAACACCATATATTTT CASSLVGWASGNTIYF
. TRBJ2-1 TRBV4-2 TRBD2 TGTGCCAGCAGCCACCCTGGGCGGGGGGCTTACAATGAGCAGTTCTTC CASSHPGRGAYNEQFF